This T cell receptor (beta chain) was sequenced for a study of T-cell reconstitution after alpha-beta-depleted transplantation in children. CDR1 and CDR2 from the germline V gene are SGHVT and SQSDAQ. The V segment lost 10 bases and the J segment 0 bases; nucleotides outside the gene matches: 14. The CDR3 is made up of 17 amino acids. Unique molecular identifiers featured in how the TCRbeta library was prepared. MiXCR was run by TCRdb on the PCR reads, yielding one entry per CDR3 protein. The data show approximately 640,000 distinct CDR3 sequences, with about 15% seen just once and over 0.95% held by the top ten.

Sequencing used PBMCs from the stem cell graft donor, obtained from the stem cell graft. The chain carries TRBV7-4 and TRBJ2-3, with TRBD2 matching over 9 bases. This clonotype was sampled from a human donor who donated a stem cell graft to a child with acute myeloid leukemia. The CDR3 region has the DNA TGTGCCAACAGACCCGCGGGGGGGCGGTCTAGCACAGATACGCAGTATTTT. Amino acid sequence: CANRPAGGRSSTDTQYF.